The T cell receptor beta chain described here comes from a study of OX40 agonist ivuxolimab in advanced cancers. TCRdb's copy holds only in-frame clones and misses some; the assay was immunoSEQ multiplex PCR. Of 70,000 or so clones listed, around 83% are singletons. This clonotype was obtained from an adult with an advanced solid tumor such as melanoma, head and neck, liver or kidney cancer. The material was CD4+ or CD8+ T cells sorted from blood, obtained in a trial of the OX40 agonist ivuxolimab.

The CDR3 reads CASSLVETSGVGQYF. DNA of the CDR3: TGTGCCAGCAGCTTAGTTGAGACTAGCGGGGTGGGACAGTACTTC. The chain uses TRBV7-2 and TRBJ2-5; 11 positions agree with TRBD2. Trimming at V came to 1 base and at J to 11 bases, leaving 9 bases not matched to a gene. This CDR3 region has 15 residues. Germline CDR1 SGHTA, CDR2 FQGNSA.